Shown below are 6 T cell receptor beta chains from a single sample sequenced in a study of blood T cell repertoires in COVID-19. The protocol was immunoSEQ multiplex PCR, while the TCRdb copy is restricted to in-frame clones and leaves out a portion. Seen here are about 280,000 clones, 85% observed once, and the top ten hold roughly 2.6%. The sequenced sample consisted of PBMCs or T cells enriched from blood (not recorded which). These receptors were obtained from a woman aged 50 to 60 who had recovered from COVID-19.

The J gene is TRBJ2-1, the V gene TRBV11-2, with D maybe TRBD1 (5 bases). The germline V gene encodes CDR1 SGHAT and CDR2 FQNNGV. Trimming removed 5 bases from V and 8 bases from J, with 19 bases in between. This CDR3 is built from 15 residues. The CDR3: CASSAWTIAADEQFF. The CDR3 region has the DNA TGTGCCAGCAGCGCATGGACAATCGCTGCTGATGAGCAGTTCTTC.

The J gene is TRBJ1-5, the V gene TRBV27, with TRBD1 identical over 10 bases. The V gene's germline CDR1 is MNHEY and CDR2 SMNVEV (reference sequence). With V trimmed by 7 bases and J by 2 bases, 8 bases remained unmatched. The CDR3 has 16 amino acids. As DNA, the CDR3 is TGTGCCAGCACGAGGACCGGGACAGGGGGCAATCAGCCCCAGCATTTT. It codes for CASTRTGTGGNQPQHF.

This chain connects TRBV5-1 to TRBJ1-4; tentative D call: TRBD1 (5 bases). This CDR3 comprises 14 residues. Germline V CDR1 and CDR2: SGHRS, YFSETQ. Trimming cost V 4 bases and J 4 bases, with 11 bases left between them. In DNA, the CDR3 is TGCGCCAGCAGCCGGGACGGGAGTAATGAAAAACTGTTTTTT. Residues: CASSRDGSNEKLFF.

The J gene is TRBJ2-1, the V gene TRBV21-1; TRBD2 reflects the table's D call only, with no check against the DNA. TRBV21-1 constitutes a pseudogene. The CDR3 has 16 amino acids. The CDR3 nucleotides are TGTGCCAGCAGCGCAGCAACGGTGGCGGACTACAATGAGCAGTTCTTC. It translates to CASSAATVADYNEQFF.

The chain uses TRBV25-1 and TRBJ1-1; D is undetermined. Germline V gene lookup returns CDR1 MGHDK and CDR2 SYGVNS. V was trimmed by 5 bases and J by 10 bases, leaving 14 bases between them. There are 12 residues in the CDR3. Here the CDR3 reads CASSSTAEGAFF. The CDR3 DNA sequence: TGTGCCAGCAGTAGTACCGCGGAAGGAGCTTTCTTT.

The chain uses TRBV5-4 and TRBJ1-1, with D perhaps matching TRBD1 (6 bases). V was trimmed by 2 bases and J by 3 bases, leaving 11 bases between them. CDR1 is SGHNT, CDR2 YYREEE, per germline (reference sequence). The CDR3 consists of 14 residues. CDR3 sequence (DNA): TGTGCCAGCAGCTTAAACTACAGGGACACTGAAGCTTTCTTT. It encodes CASSLNYRDTEAFF. The complete variable domain, with remaining parts taken from reference TRBV5-4 and TRBJ1-1, reads ETGVTQSPTHLIKTRGQQVTLRCSSQSGHNTVSWYQQALGQGPQFIFQYYREEENGRGNFPPRFSGLQFPNYSSELNVNALELDDSALYLCASSLNYRDTEAFFGQGTRLTVV.